The sequence of this TCR beta chain was determined in a study of blood T cell repertoires in COVID-19. Study in general: Sites in the United States, Italy and Spain provided acute and convalescent COVID-19 samples.

Germline loops: CDR1 LNHDA, CDR2 SQIVND (reference sequence). The CDR3 runs to 16 residues. V lost 5 bases to trimming and J lost 2 bases, with 19 bases between them. The data were produced by immunoSEQ multiplex PCR, yet TCRdb's version contains in-frame clones alone and is incomplete. The sample has 150,000 to 200,000 clones; 80% to 90% are singletons. The sequence was obtained from a man younger than 35 with active or convalescent COVID-19. The sample was peripheral blood. The chain couples TRBV19 to TRBJ2-7, with a tentative D call TRBD1 (6 bases). The CDR3 region has the DNA TGTGCCAGTAGTGCGGTACAGGGTTGGGAGACCTACGAGCAGTACTTC. It yields the protein CASSAVQGWETYEQYF.